The 4 T cell receptor beta chains presented below share a single source sample, sequenced in a study of T cells in tuberculosis. Profiled with immunoSEQ multiplex PCR; TCRdb holds only in-frame clones, not every one. The sample consists of about 58,000 clones, roughly 90% of them appearing once. Cells were sorted from thawed PBMC rested overnight and stained with GMM-loaded CD1B tetramer, viability dye and anti-CD3. C32 glucose monomycolate from Rhodococcus equi was loaded onto the CD1B tetramers. Sequences were obtained from CD1b-GMM tetramer-negative cells sorted from PBMCs. Source of these receptors: an adult woman with latent tuberculosis.

Judged by abundance, this clone is medium-sized. The chain uses TRBV4-3 and TRBJ2-1; 9 bases agree with TRBD2. The trim removed 0 bases at V and 4 bases at J, leaving 4 bases unmatched. Germline CDR1 and CDR2: LGHNA and YSLEER. This CDR3 comprises 16 residues. CDR3 loop: CASSQDFTSGYNEQFF. CDR3 DNA: TGCGCCAGCAGCCAAGATTTCACTAGCGGGTACAATGAGCAGTTCTTC.

The gene calls are TRBV5-8 and TRBJ2-7, with unresolved D. Trimming took 2 bases from V and 3 from J, leaving 9 bases between them. The CDR3 loop spans 13 amino acids. The germline V gene encodes CDR1 SGHTS and CDR2 YDEGEE. In DNA, the CDR3 is TGTGCCAGCAGCTTTGGTTTAGTCTACGAGCAGTACTTC. Translated: CASSFGLVYEQYF.

This chain uses TRBV18 with TRBJ1-5, with 12 bases fitting TRBD1. The junction had 5 bases not matched to a gene; V was cut back by 4 bases and J by 4 bases. The CDR3 sequence is 16 residues long. From germline, CDR1 is KGHSH and CDR2 LQKENI. The CDR3 bases are TGTGCCAGCTCACGGGGACAGGGGGCAGGGAATCAGCCCCAGCATTTT. Translation gives CASSRGQGAGNQPQHF.

The CDR3 region has the DNA TGCGCCAGCACCTTTTCCTCCGGGACAGGGGTCCTGCAAGAGACCCAGTACTTC. Protein sequence: CASTFSSGTGVLQETQYF. The chain couples TRBV5-1 to TRBJ2-5, with TRBD1 identical over 10 bases. CDR1 and CDR2 (germline): SGHRS, YFSETQ. The CDR3 loop spans 18 amino acids. Trimming took 6 bases from V and 2 from J; bases not matched to a gene: 16.